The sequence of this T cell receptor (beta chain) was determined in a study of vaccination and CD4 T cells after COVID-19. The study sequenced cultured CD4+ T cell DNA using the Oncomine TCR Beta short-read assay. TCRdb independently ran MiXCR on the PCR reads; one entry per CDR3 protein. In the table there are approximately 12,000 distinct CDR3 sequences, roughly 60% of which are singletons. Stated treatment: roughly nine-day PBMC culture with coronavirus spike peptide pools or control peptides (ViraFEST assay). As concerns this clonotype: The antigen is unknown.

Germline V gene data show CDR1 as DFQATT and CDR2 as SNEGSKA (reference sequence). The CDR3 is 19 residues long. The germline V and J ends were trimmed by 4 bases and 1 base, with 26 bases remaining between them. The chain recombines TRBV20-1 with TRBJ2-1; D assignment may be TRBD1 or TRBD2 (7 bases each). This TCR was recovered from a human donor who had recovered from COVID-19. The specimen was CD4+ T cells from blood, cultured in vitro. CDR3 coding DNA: TGCAGTGCTAACATCAGGGGGGGCTCGAGCGGCAAATCCTACAATGAGCAGTTCTTC. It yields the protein CSANIRGGSSGKSYNEQFF.